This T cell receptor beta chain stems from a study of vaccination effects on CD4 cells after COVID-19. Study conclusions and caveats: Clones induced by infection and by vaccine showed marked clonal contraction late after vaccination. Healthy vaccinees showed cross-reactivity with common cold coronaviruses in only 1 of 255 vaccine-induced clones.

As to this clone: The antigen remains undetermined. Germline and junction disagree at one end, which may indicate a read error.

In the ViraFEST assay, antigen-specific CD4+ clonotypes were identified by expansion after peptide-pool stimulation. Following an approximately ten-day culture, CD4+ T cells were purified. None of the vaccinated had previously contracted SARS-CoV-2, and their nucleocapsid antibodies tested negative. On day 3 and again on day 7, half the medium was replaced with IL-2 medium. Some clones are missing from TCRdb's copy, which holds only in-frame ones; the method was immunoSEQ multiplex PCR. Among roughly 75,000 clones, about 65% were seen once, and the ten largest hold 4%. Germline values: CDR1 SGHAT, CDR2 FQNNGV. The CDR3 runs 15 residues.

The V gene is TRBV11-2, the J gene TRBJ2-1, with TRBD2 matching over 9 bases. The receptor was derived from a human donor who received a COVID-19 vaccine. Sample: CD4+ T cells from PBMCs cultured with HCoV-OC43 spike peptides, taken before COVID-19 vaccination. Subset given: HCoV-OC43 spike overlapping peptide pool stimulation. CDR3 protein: CASSLVAGAYNEQFF. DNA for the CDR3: TGTGCCAGCAGCTTAGTAGCGGGGGCCTATAATGAGCAGTTCTTC.